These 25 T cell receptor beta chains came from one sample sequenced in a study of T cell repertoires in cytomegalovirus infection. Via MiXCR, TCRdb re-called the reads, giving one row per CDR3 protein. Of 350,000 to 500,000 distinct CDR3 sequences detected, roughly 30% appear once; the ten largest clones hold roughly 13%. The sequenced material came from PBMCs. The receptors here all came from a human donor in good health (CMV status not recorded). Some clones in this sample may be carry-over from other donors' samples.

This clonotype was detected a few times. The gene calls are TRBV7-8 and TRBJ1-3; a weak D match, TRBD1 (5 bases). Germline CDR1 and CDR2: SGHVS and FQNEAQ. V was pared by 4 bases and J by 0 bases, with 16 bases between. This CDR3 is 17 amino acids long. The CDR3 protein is CASSWTAGRDSGNTIYF. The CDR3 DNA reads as TGTGCCAGCAGCTGGACCGCGGGACGTGACTCTGGAAACACCATATATTTT.

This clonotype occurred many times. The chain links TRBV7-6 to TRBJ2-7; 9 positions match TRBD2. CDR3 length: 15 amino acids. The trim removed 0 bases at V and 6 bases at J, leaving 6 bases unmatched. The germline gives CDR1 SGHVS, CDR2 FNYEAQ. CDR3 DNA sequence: TGTGCCAGCAGCTTAGCGAAGGGACTAGCAGGCGAGCAGTACTTC. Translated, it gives CASSLAKGLAGEQYF.

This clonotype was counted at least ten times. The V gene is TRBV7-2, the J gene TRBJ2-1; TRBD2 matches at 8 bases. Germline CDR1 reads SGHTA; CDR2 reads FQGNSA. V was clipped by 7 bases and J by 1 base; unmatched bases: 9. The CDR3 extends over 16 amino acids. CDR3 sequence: CASNPGGRNSYNEQFF. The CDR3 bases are TGTGCCAGCAACCCGGGAGGGCGGAATTCCTACAATGAGCAGTTCTTC.

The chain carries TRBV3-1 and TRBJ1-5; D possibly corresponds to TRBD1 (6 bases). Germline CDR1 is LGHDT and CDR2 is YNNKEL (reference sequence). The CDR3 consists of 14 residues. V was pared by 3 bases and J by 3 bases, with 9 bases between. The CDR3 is CASSHRTANQPQHF. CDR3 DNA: TGTGCCAGCAGCCATCGGACAGCCAATCAGCCCCAGCATTTT.

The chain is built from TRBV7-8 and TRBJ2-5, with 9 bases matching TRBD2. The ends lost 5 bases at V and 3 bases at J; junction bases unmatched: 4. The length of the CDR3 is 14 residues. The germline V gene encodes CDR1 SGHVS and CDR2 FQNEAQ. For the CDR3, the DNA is TGTGCCAGCAGCACAAGACTAGCGGAAGAGACCCAGTACTTC. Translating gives CASSTRLAEETQYF.

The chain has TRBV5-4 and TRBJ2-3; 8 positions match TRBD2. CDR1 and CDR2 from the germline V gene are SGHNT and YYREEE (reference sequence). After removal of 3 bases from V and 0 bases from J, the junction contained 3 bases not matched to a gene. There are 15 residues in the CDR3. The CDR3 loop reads CASSSSSGSTDTQYF. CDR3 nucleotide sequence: TGTGCCAGCAGCTCCTCTAGCGGGAGCACAGATACGCAGTATTTT.

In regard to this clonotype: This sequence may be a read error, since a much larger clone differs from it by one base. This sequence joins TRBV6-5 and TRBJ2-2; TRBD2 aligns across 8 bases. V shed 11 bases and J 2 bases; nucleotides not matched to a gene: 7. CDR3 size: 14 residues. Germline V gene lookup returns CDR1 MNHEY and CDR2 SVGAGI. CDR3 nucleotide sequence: TGTGCCCGTGCCCGGGGGGGTAACACCGGGGAGCTGTTTTTT. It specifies CARARGGNTGELFF.

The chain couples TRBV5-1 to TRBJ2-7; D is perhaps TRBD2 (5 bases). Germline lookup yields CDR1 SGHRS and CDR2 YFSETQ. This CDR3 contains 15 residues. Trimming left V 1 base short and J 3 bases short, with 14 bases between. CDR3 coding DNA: TGCGCCAGCAGCTTGTTGCCGGGATTAGGCTACGAGCAGTACTTC. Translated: CASSLLPGLGYEQYF.

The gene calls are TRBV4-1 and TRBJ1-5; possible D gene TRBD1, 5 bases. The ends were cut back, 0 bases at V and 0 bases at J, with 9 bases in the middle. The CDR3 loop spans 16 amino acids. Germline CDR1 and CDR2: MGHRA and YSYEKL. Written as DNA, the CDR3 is TGCGCCAGCAGCCAAGAAGAGACAGTTAGCAATCAGCCCCAGCATTTT. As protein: CASSQEETVSNQPQHF.

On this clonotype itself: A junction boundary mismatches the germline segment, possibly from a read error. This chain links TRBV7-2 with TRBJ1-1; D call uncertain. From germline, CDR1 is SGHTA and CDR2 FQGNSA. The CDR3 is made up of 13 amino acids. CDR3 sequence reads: CASSLALNPEAFF. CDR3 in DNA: TGTGCCAGCAGCTTAGCACTGAACCCTGAAGCTTTCTTT.

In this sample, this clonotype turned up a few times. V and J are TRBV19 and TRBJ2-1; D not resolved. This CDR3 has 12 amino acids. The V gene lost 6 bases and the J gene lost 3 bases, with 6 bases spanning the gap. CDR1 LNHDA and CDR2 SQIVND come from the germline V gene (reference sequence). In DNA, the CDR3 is TGTGCCAGTAGCAAATACTACAATGAGCAGTTCTTC. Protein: CASSKYYNEQFF.

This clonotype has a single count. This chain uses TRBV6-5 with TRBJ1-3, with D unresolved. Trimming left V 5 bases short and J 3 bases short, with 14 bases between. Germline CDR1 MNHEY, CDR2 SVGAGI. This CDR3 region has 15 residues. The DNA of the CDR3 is TGTGCCAGCAGTCCCATCACTAGGATTGGAAACACCATATATTTT. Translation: CASSPITRIGNTIYF.

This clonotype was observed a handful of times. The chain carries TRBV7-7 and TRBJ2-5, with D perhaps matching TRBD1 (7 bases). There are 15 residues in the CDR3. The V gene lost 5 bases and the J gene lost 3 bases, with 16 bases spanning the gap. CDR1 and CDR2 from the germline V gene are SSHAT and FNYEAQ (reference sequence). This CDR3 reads CASSLDRTTKETQYF. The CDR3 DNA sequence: TGTGCCAGCAGCCTGGACAGGACTACCAAAGAGACCCAGTACTTC.

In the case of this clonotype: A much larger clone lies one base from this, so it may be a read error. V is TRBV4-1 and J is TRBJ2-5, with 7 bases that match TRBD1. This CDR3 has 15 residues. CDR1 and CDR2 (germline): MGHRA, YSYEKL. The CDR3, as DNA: TGCTCCAGCAGCCAAGAGACAGGGCCTCAAGAGACCCAGTACTTC. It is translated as CSSSQETGPQETQYF.

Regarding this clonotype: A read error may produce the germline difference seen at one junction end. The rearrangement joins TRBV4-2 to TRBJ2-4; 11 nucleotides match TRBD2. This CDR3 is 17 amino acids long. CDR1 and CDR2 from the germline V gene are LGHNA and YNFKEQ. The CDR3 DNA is TGTGCCAGCAGCCGACATAGCGGGGGGGACGCCAAAAACATTCAGTCATTC. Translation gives CASSRHSGGDAKNIQSF.

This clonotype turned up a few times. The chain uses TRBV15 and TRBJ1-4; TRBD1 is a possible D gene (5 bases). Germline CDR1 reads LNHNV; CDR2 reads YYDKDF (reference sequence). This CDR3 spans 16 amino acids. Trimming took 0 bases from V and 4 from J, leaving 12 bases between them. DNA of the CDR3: TGTGCCACCAGCAGAGAACCTGGGACTGTTAATGAAAAACTGTTTTTT. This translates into CATSREPGTVNEKLFF.

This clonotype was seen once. The CDR3 DNA follows: TGCAGTGCTAGACCACTAGCGGGGGGGCTCGGTGAGCAGTTCTTC. Its translation is CSARPLAGGLGEQFF. The chain has TRBV20-1 and TRBJ2-1, with 13 bases matching TRBD2. With 2 bases clipped from V and 9 bases from J, the junction kept 7 bases outside the gene matches. CDR1 is DFQATT and CDR2 is SNEGSKA in the germline V gene (reference sequence). CDR3 size: 15 residues.

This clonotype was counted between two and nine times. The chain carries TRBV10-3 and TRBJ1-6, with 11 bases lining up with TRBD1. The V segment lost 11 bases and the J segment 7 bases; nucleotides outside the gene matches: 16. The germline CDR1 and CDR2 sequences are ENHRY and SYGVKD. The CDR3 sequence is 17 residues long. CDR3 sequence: CAARHGTGGILNSPLHF. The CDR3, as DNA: TGTGCCGCCCGACACGGGACAGGGGGGATCCTAAATTCACCCCTCCACTTT.

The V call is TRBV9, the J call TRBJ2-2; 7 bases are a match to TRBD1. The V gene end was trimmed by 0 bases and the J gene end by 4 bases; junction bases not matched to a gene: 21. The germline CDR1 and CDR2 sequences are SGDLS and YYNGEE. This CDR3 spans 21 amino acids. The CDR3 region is CASSVARFGTAPIASTGELFF. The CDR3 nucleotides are TGTGCCAGCAGCGTAGCCCGATTCGGGACAGCCCCTATCGCGAGCACCGGGGAGCTGTTTTTT.

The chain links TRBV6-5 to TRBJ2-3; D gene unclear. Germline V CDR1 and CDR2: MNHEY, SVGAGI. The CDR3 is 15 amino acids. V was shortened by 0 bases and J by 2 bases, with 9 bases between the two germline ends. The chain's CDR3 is CASSYSLGITDTQYF. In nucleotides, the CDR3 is TGTGCCAGCAGTTACTCCCTTGGGATCACAGATACGCAGTATTTT.

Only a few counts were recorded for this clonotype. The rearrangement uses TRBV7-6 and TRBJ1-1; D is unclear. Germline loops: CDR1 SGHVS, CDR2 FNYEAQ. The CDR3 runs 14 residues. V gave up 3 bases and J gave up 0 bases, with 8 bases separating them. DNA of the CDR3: TGTGCCAGCAGCTTTTTTCGGTTGAACACTGAAGCTTTCTTT. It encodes CASSFFRLNTEAFF.

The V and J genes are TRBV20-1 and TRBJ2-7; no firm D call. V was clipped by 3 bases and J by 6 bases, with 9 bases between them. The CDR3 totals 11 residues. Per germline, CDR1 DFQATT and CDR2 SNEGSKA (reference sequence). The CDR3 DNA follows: TGCAGTGCTAGGCTCAGTCCCGAGCAGTACTTC. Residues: CSARLSPEQYF.

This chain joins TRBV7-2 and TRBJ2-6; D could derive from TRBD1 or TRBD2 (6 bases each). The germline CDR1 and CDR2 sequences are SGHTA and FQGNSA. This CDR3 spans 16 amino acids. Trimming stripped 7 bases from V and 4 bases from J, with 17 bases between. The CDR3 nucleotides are TGTGCCAGCACGAGGGGGGCTCGGCGGGGGGCCAACGTCCTGACTTTC. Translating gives CASTRGARRGANVLTF.

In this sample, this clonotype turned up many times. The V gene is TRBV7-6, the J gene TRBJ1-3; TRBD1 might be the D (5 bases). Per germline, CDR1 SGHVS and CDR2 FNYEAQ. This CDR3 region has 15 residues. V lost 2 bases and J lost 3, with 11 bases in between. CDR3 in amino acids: CASSLRLQDGNTIYF. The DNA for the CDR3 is TGTGCCAGCAGCTTACGATTACAGGATGGAAACACCATATATTTT.

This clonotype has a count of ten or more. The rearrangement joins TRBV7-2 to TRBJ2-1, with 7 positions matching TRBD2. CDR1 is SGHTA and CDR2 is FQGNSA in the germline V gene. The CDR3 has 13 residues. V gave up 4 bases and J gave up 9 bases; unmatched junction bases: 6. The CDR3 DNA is TGTGCCAGCAGCTGGGGGGGTAGTGGTGAGCAGTTCTTC. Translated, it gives CASSWGGSGEQFF.